Listed here are 24 T cell receptor beta chains from one sample, sequenced in a study of blood T cell repertoires in COVID-19. Assay used: immunoSEQ multiplex PCR; TCRdb lists only in-frame clones, some missing. Of some 200,000 clones in the sample, more than 75% were seen once. The sample was peripheral blood. The origin of the receptors is a woman aged 70-85 years with COVID-19, enrolled during active disease.

The chain couples TRBV28 to TRBJ2-7; TRBD1 agrees at 9 bases. Germline trimming cut 5 bases from V and 6 bases from J; bases unmatched to any gene: 11. In germline, CDR1 is MDHEN, CDR2 SYDVKM. The CDR3 is 15 amino acids. CDR3 sequence reads: CASSVSGTGSPEQYF. CDR3 in DNA: TGTGCCAGCAGTGTATCCGGGACAGGGAGCCCCGAGCAGTACTTC.

The V gene is TRBV3-1 (or the pseudogene TRBV3-2), the J gene TRBJ2-3; 8 bases map to TRBD2. V gave up 1 base and J gave up 11 bases; unmatched junction bases: 2. Germline V gene lookup returns CDR1 LGHDT and CDR2 YNNKEL (reference sequence). CDR3 size: 12 residues. The CDR3 coding sequence is TGTGCCAGCAGCCAAGGCCTAGCGGGGCAGTATTTT. It codes for CASSQGLAGQYF.

The rearrangement links TRBV27 to TRBJ1-1; D uncertain. Looked up from germline, CDR1 is MNHEY and CDR2 is SMNVEV (reference sequence). The CDR3 runs to 16 residues. Trimming took 4 bases from V and 2 from J, leaving 17 bases between them. The CDR3 sequence: CASSYTESDSNTEAFF. The DNA of the CDR3 is TGTGCCAGCAGTTATACCGAATCAGACTCTAACACTGAAGCTTTCTTT.

The V gene is TRBV7-6, the J gene TRBJ2-1, with TRBD2 as a possible D gene (6 bases). Between the trimmed V and J ends, which lost 5 bases and 4 bases, there was a span of 15 bases. The CDR3 loop spans 15 amino acids. Germline V gene sequence: CDR1 SGHVS, CDR2 FNYEAQ. The CDR3 protein is CASSQDGRGYNEQFF. CDR3 DNA sequence: TGTGCCAGCAGCCAGGATGGGCGGGGTTACAATGAGCAGTTCTTC.

The genes are TRBV7-9 and TRBJ2-3, with D maybe TRBD2 (5 bases). Per germline, CDR1 SEHNR and CDR2 FQNEAQ (reference sequence). The V end lost 5 bases, the J end lost 6 bases, and 21 bases lay between the germline ends. This CDR3 has 16 residues. The CDR3 coding sequence is TGTGCCAGCAGCCCTCTTCTCGGGAAAGGAACGGATACGCAGTATTTT. Protein: CASSPLLGKGTDTQYF.

The table lists this clone with a count of one. The chain couples TRBV19 to TRBJ2-3; 8 bases align to TRBD2. Germline CDR1 reads LNHDA; CDR2 reads SQIVND (reference sequence). This CDR3 has 15 amino acids. Trimming at V came to 6 bases and at J to 0 bases, leaving 5 bases not matched to a gene. CDR3 loop: CASRDPGGSTDTQYF. Written as DNA, the CDR3 is TGTGCCAGTAGGGACCCGGGAGGGAGCACAGATACGCAGTATTTT.

This rearrangement joins TRBV2 to TRBJ2-2, with no clear D. V shed 7 bases and J shed 0 bases, with 21 bases lying between them. Germline V gives CDR1 SNHLY, CDR2 FYNNEI. The CDR3 has 18 residues. CDR3 coding DNA: TGTGCCAGCACGCCGAGAGCGTACGAGTTCGCGAACACCGGGGAGCTGTTTTTT. Its translation is CASTPRAYEFANTGELFF.

Concerning this clone itself: No DNA is shown, since the ends of the CDR3 on it are uncertain; the CDR3 is the one TCRdb lists. This sequence joins TRBV19 and TRBJ1-3. Per germline, CDR1 LNHDA and CDR2 SQIVND (reference sequence). Both ends counted, the CDR3 spans 12 residues. The CDR3 sequence: CASSSGGNTIYF.

This clone was picked up one time. The chain joins TRBV18 to TRBJ1-4, with 8 bases identical to TRBD1. The CDR3 contains 18 residues. Per germline, CDR1 KGHSH and CDR2 LQKENI. V was clipped by 2 bases and J by 6 bases; unmatched bases: 14. The CDR3 DNA reads as TGTGCCAGCTCACCAAAAAGACTAACCGGGACAGGACATGAAAAACTGTTTTTT. The encoded protein is CASSPKRLTGTGHEKLFF.

J is TRBJ2-3 and V is TRBV20-1, with a possible D match to TRBD2 (6 bases). V was clipped by 3 bases and J by 4 bases, with 11 bases between them. The CDR3 length is 13 residues. Germline CDR1 and CDR2: DFQATT and SNEGSKA (reference sequence). CDR3 sequence: CSASRDSADTQYF. The CDR3 nucleotides are TGCAGTGCTAGTCGGGACTCCGCAGATACGCAGTATTTT.

The gene calls are TRBV28 and TRBJ2-1; 10 positions match TRBD2. V lost 5 bases and J lost 10; bases outside the gene matches: 20. The CDR3 is made up of 18 amino acids. From germline, CDR1 is MDHEN and CDR2 SYDVKM. The CDR3 coding sequence is TGTGCCAGCAGTCCCCATGACAGTTACCTGGGACTAGCGACCGAGCAGTTCTTC. It is translated as CASSPHDSYLGLATEQFF.

The gene calls are TRBV6-5 and TRBJ2-7; a weak D match, TRBD2 (5 bases). Germline V gives CDR1 MNHEY, CDR2 SVGAGI. V shed 4 bases and J shed 3 bases, with 13 bases lying between them. The CDR3 is 14 residues long. The CDR3, as DNA: TGTGCCAGCAGTTTTACCAGGACTTTCTACGAGCAGTACTTC. Protein: CASSFTRTFYEQYF.

For the CDR3, the DNA is TGTGCCAGTAGTATATCGGCAGACTATAGCAATCAGCCCCAGCATTTT. This translates into CASSISADYSNQPQHF. The rearrangement uses TRBV19 and TRBJ1-5, with D unclear. The CDR3 contains 16 residues. Per germline, CDR1 LNHDA and CDR2 SQIVND (reference sequence). Trimming stripped 2 bases from V and 0 bases from J, with 11 bases between.

The V gene is TRBV21-1, the J gene TRBJ1-3. TRBV21-1 is a pseudogene locus. CDR3 length: 16 residues. The CDR3 DNA sequence: TGTGCCCGGGGGGCGGGACCGCTCTTCTCTGGAAACACCATATATTTT. It translates to CARGAGPLFSGNTIYF.

The chain is built from TRBV5-4 and TRBJ1-5; TRBD1 matches at 10 bases. CDR3 length: 15 amino acids. Germline V gene lookup returns CDR1 SGHNT and CDR2 YYREEE (reference sequence). The V gene end was trimmed by 5 bases and the J gene end by 5 bases; junction bases not matched to a gene: 7. The CDR3 DNA reads as TGTGCCAGCAGTTACGCCGGGACAGGGGATCAGCCCCAGCATTTT. Its protein product is CASSYAGTGDQPQHF.

CDR3 sequence: CASSQGLGYNEQFF. The CDR3, as DNA: TGTGCCAGCAGCCAGGGGTTAGGCTACAATGAGCAGTTCTTC. V usage is TRBV6-5 and J usage is TRBJ2-1, with a possible D match to TRBD1 (6 bases). The CDR3 runs 14 residues. Per germline, CDR1 MNHEY and CDR2 SVGAGI. V lost 6 bases to trimming and J lost 3 bases, with 12 bases between them.

The chain recombines TRBV28 with TRBJ1-3; possible D gene TRBD1, 5 bases. This CDR3 comprises 14 residues. Germline V gene lookup returns CDR1 MDHEN and CDR2 SYDVKM. Trimming pared 5 bases from V and 0 bases from J, leaving 8 bases between. CDR3 nucleotides: TGTGCCAGCAGTGCTCAGGGCTCTGGAAACACCATATATTTT. Translating it yields CASSAQGSGNTIYF.

This clone appeared a few times. The gene calls are TRBV19 and TRBJ1-1; 8 nucleotides match TRBD1. The CDR3 runs 16 residues. CDR1 LNHDA and CDR2 SQIVND come from the germline V gene (reference sequence). The V segment lost 5 bases and the J segment 3 bases; nucleotides outside the gene matches: 11. The DNA of the CDR3 is TGTGCCAGTAGTCCACAACCGGGACAGGCCGACACTGAAGCTTTCTTT. It codes for CASSPQPGQADTEAFF.

This clone appeared many times. This chain joins TRBV29-1 and TRBJ2-7, with TRBD1 matching over 8 bases. The CDR3 contains 12 residues. CDR1 SQVTM and CDR2 ANQGSEA come from the germline V gene. V was clipped by 4 bases and J by 5 bases; unmatched bases: 4. This chain's CDR3 is CSVVYRGNEQYF. DNA of the CDR3: TGCAGCGTTGTGTACAGGGGGAACGAGCAGTACTTC.

This clone was counted only a few times. The chain uses TRBV6-6 and TRBJ1-5; 7 nucleotides align to TRBD1. Germline loops: CDR1 MNHNY, CDR2 SVGAGI (reference sequence). Unmatched junction bases numbered 7, after V lost 7 bases and J lost 4 bases. CDR3 length: 14 amino acids. CDR3 amino acids: CASTQSQGNQPQHF. In DNA, the CDR3 is TGTGCCAGCACCCAATCACAGGGGAATCAGCCCCAGCATTTT.

CDR3 in amino acids: CASSLKSGSTQYF. The DNA for the CDR3 is TGTGCCAGCAGCCTAAAGTCAGGGTCTACGCAGTATTTT. The rearrangement links TRBV7-3 to TRBJ2-3; TRBD1 is a possible D gene (5 bases). V gave up 5 bases and J gave up 8 bases, with 14 bases separating them. Germline lookup yields CDR1 SGHTA and CDR2 FQGTGA. CDR3 size: 13 residues.

The rearrangement joins TRBV15 to TRBJ2-3; D may be TRBD2 (5 bases). V lost 0 bases and J 0 bases, leaving 10 bases between the germline ends. Germline CDR1 is LNHNV and CDR2 is YYDKDF (reference sequence). The length of the CDR3 is 16 residues. CDR3 DNA sequence: TGTGCCACCAGCAGAGAGACTATCGGAAGCACAGATACGCAGTATTTT. It yields the protein CATSRETIGSTDTQYF.

The V and J genes are TRBV29-1 and TRBJ1-2, with 7 bases matching TRBD1. With V trimmed by 4 bases and J by 6 bases, 2 bases remained unmatched. The CDR3 consists of 11 residues. Germline V lookup: CDR1 SQVTM, CDR2 ANQGSEA. CDR3: CSVGTGDGYTF. The CDR3 bases are TGCAGCGTTGGGACAGGAGATGGCTACACCTTC.

The chain employs TRBV2 and TRBJ1-2, with 12 positions matching TRBD1. After removal of 7 bases from V and 8 bases from J, the junction contained 11 bases not matched to a gene. This CDR3 is built from 15 residues. CDR1 and CDR2 from the germline V gene are SNHLY and FYNNEI. CDR3 nucleotides: TGTGCCAGCACCTTTGAGGGACAGGGGGCTCGAGGCTACACCTTC. Translation: CASTFEGQGARGYTF.